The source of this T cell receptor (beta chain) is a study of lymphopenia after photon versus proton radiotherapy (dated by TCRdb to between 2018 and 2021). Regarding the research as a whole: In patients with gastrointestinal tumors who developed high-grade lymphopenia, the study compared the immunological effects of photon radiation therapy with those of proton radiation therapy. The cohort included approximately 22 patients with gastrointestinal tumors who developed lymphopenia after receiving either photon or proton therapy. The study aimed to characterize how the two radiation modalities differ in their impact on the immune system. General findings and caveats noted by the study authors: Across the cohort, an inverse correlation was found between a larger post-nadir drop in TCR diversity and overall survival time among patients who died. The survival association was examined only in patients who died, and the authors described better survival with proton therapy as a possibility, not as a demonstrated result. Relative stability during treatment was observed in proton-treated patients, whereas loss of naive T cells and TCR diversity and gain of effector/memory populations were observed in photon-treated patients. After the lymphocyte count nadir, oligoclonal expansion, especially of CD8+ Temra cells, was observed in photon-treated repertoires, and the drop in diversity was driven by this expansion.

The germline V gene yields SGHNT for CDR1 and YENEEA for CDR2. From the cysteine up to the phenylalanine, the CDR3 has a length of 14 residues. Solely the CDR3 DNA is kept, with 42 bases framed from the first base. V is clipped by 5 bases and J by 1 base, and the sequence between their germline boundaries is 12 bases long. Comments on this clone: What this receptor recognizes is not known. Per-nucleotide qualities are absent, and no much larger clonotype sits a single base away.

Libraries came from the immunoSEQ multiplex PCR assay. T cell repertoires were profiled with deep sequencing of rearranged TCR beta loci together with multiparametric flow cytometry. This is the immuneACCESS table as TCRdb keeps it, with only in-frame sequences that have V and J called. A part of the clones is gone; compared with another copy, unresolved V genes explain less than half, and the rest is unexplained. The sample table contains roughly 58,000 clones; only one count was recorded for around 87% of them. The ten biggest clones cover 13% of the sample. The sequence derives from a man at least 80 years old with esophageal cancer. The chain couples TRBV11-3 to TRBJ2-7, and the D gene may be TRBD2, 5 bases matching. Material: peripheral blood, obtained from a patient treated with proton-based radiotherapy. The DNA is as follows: TGTGCCAGCAGCCCCGGGAAGTCATCCTACGAGCAGTACTTC. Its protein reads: CASSPGKSSYEQYF.